This T cell receptor beta chain was observed in a study of T-cell reconstitution after alpha-beta-depleted transplantation in children. Unique molecular identifiers tagged the TCRbeta library. TCRdb itself ran the PCR reads through MiXCR, one entry per CDR3 protein. Of around 500,000 distinct CDR3 sequences listed, roughly an eighth are singletons. The clonotype comes from a human donor who donated a stem cell graft to a child with combined immunodeficiency. Material: PBMCs from the stem cell graft donor, obtained from the stem cell graft.

In DNA form, the CDR3 reads TGTGCCAGCAGCTTCAGGGGGCCGGGAACGAGTGCGAATGAGCAGTTCTTC. Translation gives CASSFRGPGTSANEQFF. V gene TRBV11-2 combines with J gene TRBJ2-1, with 8 nucleotides matching TRBD1. The CDR3 runs to 17 residues. V was clipped by 3 bases and J by 7 bases; unmatched bases: 14. CDR1 and CDR2 (germline): SGHAT, FQNNGV. The full variable domain, rest sourced from reference TRBV11-2 and TRBJ2-1, is EAGVAQSPRYKIIEKRQSVAFWCNPISGHATLYWYQQILGQGPKLLIQFQNNGVVDDSQLPKDRFSAERLKGVDSTLKIQPAKLEDSAVYLCASSFRGPGTSANEQFFGPGTRLTVL.